A single sample gave rise to the 22 T cell receptor beta chains below, sequenced in a study of blood T cell repertoires in COVID-19. Profiled with immunoSEQ multiplex PCR; TCRdb holds only in-frame clones, not every one. The sample holds about 120,000 clones, around 91% seen once. The material sequenced was peripheral blood. All receptors derive from a woman in her fifties or sixties with COVID-19, enrolled during active disease.

This chain joins TRBV6-2 or TRBV6-3 and TRBJ1-6; tentatively, D is TRBD1 (5 bases). This CDR3 has 14 amino acids. Germline CDR1 MNHEY, CDR2 SVGEGT. Trimming took 0 bases from V and 6 from J, leaving 6 bases between them. The CDR3 nucleotides are TGTGCCAGCAGTTACTCGGGGGGTAATTCACCCCTCCACTTT. Its protein is CASSYSGGNSPLHF.

V gene TRBV19 combines with J gene TRBJ1-1; 7 nucleotides agree with TRBD1. This CDR3 is built from 14 residues. The V segment lost 4 bases and the J segment 1 base; nucleotides outside the gene matches: 3. Looked up from germline, CDR1 is LNHDA and CDR2 is SQIVND (reference sequence). The CDR3 sequence: CASSTTGANTEAFF. The CDR3 DNA sequence: TGTGCCAGTAGTACCACAGGGGCGAACACTGAAGCTTTCTTT.

The chain carries TRBV7-9 and TRBJ1-2; weak D call: TRBD1 (6 bases). CDR1 and CDR2 (germline): SEHNR, FQNEAQ (reference sequence). CDR3 size: 14 residues. V was shortened by 1 base and J by 4 bases, with 10 bases between the two germline ends. CDR3: CASSLGQGPYGYTF. Written as DNA, the CDR3 is TGTGCCAGCAGCTTAGGGCAGGGGCCCTATGGCTACACCTTC.

The J gene is TRBJ2-6, the V gene TRBV6-1, with D hard to call. V was trimmed by 2 bases and J by 1 base, leaving 6 bases between them. The CDR3 runs 15 residues. Germline V gene sequence: CDR1 MNHNS, CDR2 SASEGT. For the CDR3, the DNA is TGTGCCAGCAGTGAACAGACTTCTGGGGCCAACGTCCTGACTTTC. Amino acid sequence: CASSEQTSGANVLTF.

The chain uses TRBV5-4 and TRBJ2-3; the match to TRBD1 covers 8 bases. CDR1 and CDR2 (germline): SGHNT, YYREEE (reference sequence). Trimming removed 4 bases from V and 0 bases from J; junction bases left unmatched: 16. This CDR3 spans 19 amino acids. CDR3 nucleotide sequence: TGTGCCAGCAGCCCGACACCTACGGGACAGGCTACTAGCACAGATACGCAGTATTTT. It specifies CASSPTPTGQATSTDTQYF.

V gene TRBV13 combines with J gene TRBJ2-3; 7 nucleotides line up with TRBD2. The CDR3 consists of 15 residues. Germline loops: CDR1 PRHDT, CDR2 FYEKMQ (reference sequence). V trimming: 0 bases; J trimming: 2 bases; junction bases outside the gene matches: 2. The CDR3 sequence: CASSLGGDYTDTQYF. In DNA form, the CDR3 reads TGTGCCAGCAGCTTAGGCGGGGACTACACAGATACGCAGTATTTT. Full variable domain (remainder filled in from reference TRBV13 and TRBJ2-3): AAGVIQSPRHLIKEKRETATLKCYPIPRHDTVYWYQQGPGQDPQFLISFYEKMQSDKGSIPDRFSAQQFSDYHSELNMSSLELGDSALYFCASSLGGDYTDTQYFGPGTRLTVL.

The chain combines TRBV5-4 with TRBJ1-2; maybe TRBD1 (6 bases). Germline assignment: CDR1 SGHNT and CDR2 YYREEE (reference sequence). Trimming left V 6 bases short and J 5 bases short, with 17 bases between. This CDR3 has 14 residues. DNA for the CDR3: TGTGCCAGCAAAGGGGGGGATAAGGGGTATGGCTACACCTTC. Protein product: CASKGGDKGYGYTF.

The J gene is TRBJ1-4, the V gene TRBV18; 8 bases are a match to TRBD1. CDR3 length: 14 amino acids. Per the germline V gene, CDR1 is KGHSH and CDR2 is LQKENI. The ends lost 3 bases at V and 3 bases at J; junction bases unmatched: 0. The CDR3 bases are TGTGCCAGCTCACCGGGACAGGCTAATGAAAAACTGTTTTTT. Amino acid sequence: CASSPGQANEKLFF.

The genes are TRBV11-2 and TRBJ1-3, with 8 nucleotides matching TRBD1. Germline-derived CDR1 and CDR2 are SGHAT and FQNNGV. V lost 3 bases to trimming and J lost 0 bases; unmatched junction nucleotides: 7. The CDR3 covers 17 residues. The CDR3 DNA sequence: TGTGCCAGCAGCTTGTACCGGACAGGGAGCTCTGGAAACACCATATATTTT. Protein: CASSLYRTGSSGNTIYF. Using reference TRBV11-2 and TRBJ1-3 for the parts outside the CDR3, the full variable domain is EAGVAQSPRYKIIEKRQSVAFWCNPISGHATLYWYQQILGQGPKLLIQFQNNGVVDDSQLPKDRFSAERLKGVDSTLKIQPAKLEDSAVYLCASSLYRTGSSGNTIYFGEGSWLTVV.

This clone was recorded only once. The J gene is TRBJ1-2, the V gene TRBV28, with TRBD1 identical over 8 bases. The germline V gene has CDR1 MDHEN and CDR2 SYDVKM. This CDR3 comprises 13 residues. Losses at the gene ends were 4 bases for V and 7 bases for J; bases not matched to a gene: 5. CDR3 sequence reads: CASSSPGGSGYTF. CDR3 coding DNA: TGTGCCAGCAGTTCTCCAGGGGGCAGTGGCTACACCTTC.

The chain carries TRBV5-5 and TRBJ2-7; maybe TRBD1 (7 bases). The V and J ends lost 1 base and 4 bases respectively, with 15 bases between them. The CDR3 contains 15 residues. CDR1 SGHKS and CDR2 YYEKEE come from the germline V gene (reference sequence). The CDR3 coding sequence is TGTGCCAGCAGCTTGACAGGGGTGGGGGGATACGAGCAGTACTTC. It specifies CASSLTGVGGYEQYF.

This clone was detected only once. The V and J genes are TRBV18 and TRBJ2-3; no clear D gene. The CDR3 length is 16 residues. V was trimmed by 1 base and J by 0 bases, leaving 11 bases between them. In germline, CDR1 is KGHSH, CDR2 LQKENI. DNA of the CDR3: TGTGCCAGCTCACCACAACACACTACTAGCACAGATACGCAGTATTTT. Translation gives CASSPQHTTSTDTQYF.

The chain combines TRBV9 with TRBJ1-4; D might be TRBD1 (6 bases). Trimming took 0 bases from V and 3 from J, leaving 27 bases between them. This CDR3 region has 21 residues. Germline CDR1 and CDR2: SGDLS and YYNGEE. For the CDR3, the DNA is TGTGCCAGCAGCGTAGGTATATCCCCACTCGGACAGCGGCGGGCTAATGAAAAACTGTTTTTT. It specifies CASSVGISPLGQRRANEKLFF.

The chain is built from TRBV3-1 (or the pseudogene TRBV3-2) and TRBJ2-7, with 9 bases aligning to TRBD2. The length of the CDR3 is 17 residues. Germline CDR1 LGHDT, CDR2 YNNKEL (reference sequence). V gave up 4 bases and J gave up 6 bases; unmatched junction bases: 16. CDR3 residues: CASSPPSSAGGPGEQYF. The CDR3, as DNA: TGTGCCAGCAGCCCCCCCTCCTCGGCGGGGGGGCCGGGCGAGCAGTACTTC.

The chain combines TRBV30 with TRBJ1-1; no definite D call. Trimming took 2 bases from V and 4 from J, leaving 11 bases between them. This CDR3 is built from 13 residues. Looked up from germline, CDR1 is GTSNPN and CDR2 is SVGIG (reference sequence). The CDR3, as DNA: TGTGCCTGGAGTTATAGACGGAGCACTGAAGCTTTCTTT. It encodes CAWSYRRSTEAFF.

The J gene is TRBJ1-6, the V gene TRBV6-1; the D is unclear. Trimming took 3 bases from V and 14 from J, leaving 14 bases between them. This CDR3 contains 13 residues. Germline CDR1 reads MNHNS; CDR2 reads SASEGT. The CDR3, as DNA: TGTGCCAGCAGTGAGCGGGAGGCAGTTTCCCTCCACTTT. Residues: CASSEREAVSLHF.

This rearrangement joins TRBV21-1 to TRBJ2-2; TRBD1 reflects the table's D call only, with no check against the DNA. TRBV21-1 counts as a pseudogene. The CDR3 sequence is 15 residues long. The CDR3 region has the DNA TGTGCCAGCAGCACCGGGACAGAGAACACCGGGGAGCTGTTTTTT. Residues: CASSTGTENTGELFF.

The chain combines TRBV11-2 with TRBJ2-7, with a possible D match to TRBD1 (5 bases). Looked up from germline, CDR1 is SGHAT and CDR2 is FQNNGV. The V end lost 1 base, the J end lost 5 bases, and 15 bases lay between the germline ends. The length of the CDR3 is 15 residues. The chain's CDR3 is CASSLVRQSIHEQYF. CDR3 coding DNA: TGTGCCAGCAGCTTAGTAAGACAGTCGATCCACGAGCAGTACTTC.

The gene calls are TRBV30 and TRBJ2-1; D might be TRBD2 (5 bases). Between the trimmed V and J ends, which lost 0 bases and 0 bases, there was a span of 15 bases. CDR3 size: 17 residues. CDR1 GTSNPN and CDR2 SVGIG come from the germline V gene (reference sequence). The DNA for the CDR3 is TGTGCCTGGAGTGTATGGGAGAATCGTCTCTCCTACAATGAGCAGTTCTTC. Amino acid sequence: CAWSVWENRLSYNEQFF.

The chain has TRBV7-2 and TRBJ1-6, with 8 bases matching TRBD1. The CDR3 is 14 residues long. Looked up from germline, CDR1 is SGHTA and CDR2 is FQGNSA. Unmatched junction bases numbered 7, after V lost 5 bases and J lost 10 bases. CDR3 amino acids: CASSLRGRESPLHF. The DNA for the CDR3 is TGTGCCAGCAGCCTCAGGGGGCGAGAGTCACCCCTCCACTTT.

The genes are TRBV4-2 and TRBJ2-2; TRBD2 matches 8 bases. Trimming removed 0 bases from V and 1 base from J; junction bases left unmatched: 4. Per the germline V gene, CDR1 is LGHNA and CDR2 is YNFKEQ. This CDR3 is 17 amino acids long. CDR3 DNA: TGTGCCAGCAGCCAAGACAGGCTAGCGGGGAACACCGGGGAGCTGTTTTTT. Translation: CASSQDRLAGNTGELFF.

Written as DNA, the CDR3 is TGTGCCAGTAGTCGGCAGGGGGTAGTTCATGAGCAGTTCTTC. Translation: CASSRQGVVHEQFF. V usage is TRBV19 and J usage is TRBJ2-1; 7 nucleotides line up with TRBD1. Germline trimming cut 5 bases from V and 8 bases from J; bases unmatched to any gene: 9. The CDR3 covers 14 residues. CDR1 and CDR2 (germline): LNHDA, SQIVND (reference sequence).